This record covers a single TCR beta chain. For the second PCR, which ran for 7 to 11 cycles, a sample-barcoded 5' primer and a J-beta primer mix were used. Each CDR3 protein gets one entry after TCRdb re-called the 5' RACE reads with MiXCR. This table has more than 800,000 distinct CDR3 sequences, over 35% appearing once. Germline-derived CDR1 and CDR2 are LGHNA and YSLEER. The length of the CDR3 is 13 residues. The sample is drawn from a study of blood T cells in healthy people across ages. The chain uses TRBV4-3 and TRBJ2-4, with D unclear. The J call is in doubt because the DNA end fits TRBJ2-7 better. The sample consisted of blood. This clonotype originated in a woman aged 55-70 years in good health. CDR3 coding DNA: TGCGCCAGCAGCCAAGATTACCAGAGCGAGCAGTACTTC. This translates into CASSQDYQSEQYF.